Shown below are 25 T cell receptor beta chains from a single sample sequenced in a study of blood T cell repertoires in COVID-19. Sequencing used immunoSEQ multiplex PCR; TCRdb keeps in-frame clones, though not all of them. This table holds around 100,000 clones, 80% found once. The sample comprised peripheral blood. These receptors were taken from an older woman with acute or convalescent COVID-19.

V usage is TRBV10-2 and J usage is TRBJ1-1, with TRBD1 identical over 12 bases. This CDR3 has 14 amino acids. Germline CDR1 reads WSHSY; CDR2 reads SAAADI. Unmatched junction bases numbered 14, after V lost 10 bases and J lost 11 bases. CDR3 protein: CATQGTGGGGEAFF. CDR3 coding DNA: TGCGCCACACAAGGGACAGGGGGCGGGGGGGAGGCTTTCTTT.

DNA for the CDR3: TGTGCCATCAGGGCTTGGGACTCTCGCTCACCCCTCCACTTT. Residues: CAIRAWDSRSPLHF. J is TRBJ1-6 and V is TRBV10-3; TRBD1 is a possible D gene (5 bases). This CDR3 contains 14 residues. The ends were cut back, 6 bases at V and 10 bases at J, with 16 bases in the middle. In germline, CDR1 is ENHRY, CDR2 SYGVKD.

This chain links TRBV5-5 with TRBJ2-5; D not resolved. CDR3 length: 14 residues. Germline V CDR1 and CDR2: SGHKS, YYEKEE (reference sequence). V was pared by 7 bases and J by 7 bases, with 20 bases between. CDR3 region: CASAQSMGSGTQYF. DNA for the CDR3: TGTGCCAGCGCTCAATCAATGGGCTCCGGGACCCAGTACTTC.

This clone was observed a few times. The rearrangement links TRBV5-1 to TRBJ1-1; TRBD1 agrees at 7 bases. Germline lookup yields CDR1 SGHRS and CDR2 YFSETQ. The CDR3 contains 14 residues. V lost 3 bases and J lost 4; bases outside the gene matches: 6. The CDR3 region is CASSSFSGGTEAFF. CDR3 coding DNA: TGCGCCAGCAGCTCTTTTTCAGGGGGCACTGAAGCTTTCTTT. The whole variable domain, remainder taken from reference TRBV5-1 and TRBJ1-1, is KAGVTQTPRYLIKTRGQQVTLSCSPISGHRSVSWYQQTPGQGLQFLFEYFSETQRNKGNFPGRFSGRQFSNSRSEMNVSTLELGDSALYLCASSSFSGGTEAFFGQGTRLTVV.

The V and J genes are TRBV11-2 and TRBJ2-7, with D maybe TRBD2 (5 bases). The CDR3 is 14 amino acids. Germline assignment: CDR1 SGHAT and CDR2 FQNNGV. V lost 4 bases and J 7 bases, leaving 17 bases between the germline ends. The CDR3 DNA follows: TGTGCCAGCAGCTCCGGAGGCCTCGTGGGGGAGCAGTACTTC. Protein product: CASSSGGLVGEQYF.

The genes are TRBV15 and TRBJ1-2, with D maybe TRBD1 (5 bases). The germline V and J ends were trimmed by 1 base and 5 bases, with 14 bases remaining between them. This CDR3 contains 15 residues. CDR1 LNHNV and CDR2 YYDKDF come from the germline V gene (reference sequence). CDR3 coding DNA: TGTGCCACCAGCAGAGGACAGTTGGAAGGGTATGGCTACACCTTC. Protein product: CATSRGQLEGYGYTF. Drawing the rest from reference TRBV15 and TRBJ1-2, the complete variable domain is DAMVIQNPRYQVTQFGKPVTLSCSQTLNHNVMYWYQQKSSQAPKLLFHYYDKDFNNEADTPDNFQSRRPNTSFCFLDIRSPGLGDTAMYLCATSRGQLEGYGYTFGSGTRLTVV.

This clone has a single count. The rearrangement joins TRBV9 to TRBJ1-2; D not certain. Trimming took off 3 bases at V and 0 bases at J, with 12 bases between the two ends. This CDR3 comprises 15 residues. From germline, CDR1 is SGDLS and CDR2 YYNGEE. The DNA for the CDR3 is TGTGCCAGCAGCGCAAGACACTCATCTAACTATGGCTACACCTTC. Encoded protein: CASSARHSSNYGYTF.

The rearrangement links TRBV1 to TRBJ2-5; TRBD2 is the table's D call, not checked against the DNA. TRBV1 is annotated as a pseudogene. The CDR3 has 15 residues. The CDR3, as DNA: TGCACCAGCAGCCAAGATGGGGGAGGCCAAGAGACCCAGTACTTC. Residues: CTSSQDGGGQETQYF.

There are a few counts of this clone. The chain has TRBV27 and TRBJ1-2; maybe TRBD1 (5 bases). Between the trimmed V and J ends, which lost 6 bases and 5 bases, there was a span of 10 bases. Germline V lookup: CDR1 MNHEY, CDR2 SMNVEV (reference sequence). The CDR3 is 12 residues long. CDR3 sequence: CASSNGGYGYTF. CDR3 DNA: TGTGCCAGCAGCAACGGGGGGTATGGCTACACCTTC.

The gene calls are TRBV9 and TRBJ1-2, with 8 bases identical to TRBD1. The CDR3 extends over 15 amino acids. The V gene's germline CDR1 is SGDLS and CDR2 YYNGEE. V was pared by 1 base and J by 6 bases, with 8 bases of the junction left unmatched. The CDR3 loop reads CASSVQNRDRNGYTF. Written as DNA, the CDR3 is TGTGCCAGCAGCGTACAAAACCGGGACAGGAATGGCTACACCTTC.

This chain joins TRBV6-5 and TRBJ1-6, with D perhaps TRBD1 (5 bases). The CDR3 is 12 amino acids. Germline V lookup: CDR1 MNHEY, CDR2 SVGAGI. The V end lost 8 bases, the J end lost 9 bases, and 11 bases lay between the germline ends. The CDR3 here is CASADRGSPLHF. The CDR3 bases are TGTGCCAGCGCCGATAGGGGTTCACCCCTCCACTTT.

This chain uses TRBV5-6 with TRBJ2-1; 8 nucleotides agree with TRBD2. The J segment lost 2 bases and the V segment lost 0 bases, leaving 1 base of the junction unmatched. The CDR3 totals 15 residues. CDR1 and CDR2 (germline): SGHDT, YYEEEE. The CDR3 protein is CASSLAGGTYNEQFF. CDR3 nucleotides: TGTGCCAGCAGCTTGGCGGGGGGGACCTACAATGAGCAGTTCTTC. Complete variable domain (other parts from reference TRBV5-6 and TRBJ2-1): DAGVTQSPTHLIKTRGQQVTLRCSPKSGHDTVSWYQQALGQGPQFIFQYYEEEERQRGNFPDRFSGHQFPNYSSELNVNALLLGDSALYLCASSLAGGTYNEQFFGPGTRLTVL.

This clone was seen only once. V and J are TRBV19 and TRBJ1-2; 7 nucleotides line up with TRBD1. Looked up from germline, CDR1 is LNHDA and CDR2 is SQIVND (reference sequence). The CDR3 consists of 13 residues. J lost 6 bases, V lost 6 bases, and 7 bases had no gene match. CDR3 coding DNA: TGTGCCAGTAGCCAATCCAGGGGGGATGGCTACACCTTC. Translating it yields CASSQSRGDGYTF.

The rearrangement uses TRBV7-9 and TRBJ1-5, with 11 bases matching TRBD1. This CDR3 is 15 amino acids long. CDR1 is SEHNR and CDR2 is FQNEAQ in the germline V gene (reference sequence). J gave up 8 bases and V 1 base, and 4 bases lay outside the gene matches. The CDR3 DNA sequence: TGTGCCAGCAGCTTAGACGGACAGGGGGCGAAGCCCCAGCATTTT. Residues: CASSLDGQGAKPQHF.

Written as DNA, the CDR3 is TGCGCCAGCAGCTTCGGGGACGGCAGGGGGAATTACGAGCAGTACGTC. Its protein is CASSFGDGRGNYEQYV. This chain uses TRBV5-1 with TRBJ2-7; 7 bases agree with TRBD1. The CDR3 has 16 residues. Germline V lookup: CDR1 SGHRS, CDR2 YFSETQ. Trimming cost V 2 bases and J 4 bases; bases outside gene matches: 12.

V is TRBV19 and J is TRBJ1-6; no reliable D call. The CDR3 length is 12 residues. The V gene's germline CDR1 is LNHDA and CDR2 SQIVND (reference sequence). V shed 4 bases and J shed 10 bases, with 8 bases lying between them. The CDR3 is CASSSAESPLHF. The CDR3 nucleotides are TGTGCCAGTAGTAGTGCGGAGTCACCCCTCCACTTT.

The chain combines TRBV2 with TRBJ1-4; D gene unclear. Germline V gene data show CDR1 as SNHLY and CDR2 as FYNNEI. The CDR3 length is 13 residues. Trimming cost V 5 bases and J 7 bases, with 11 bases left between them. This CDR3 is CASSLAEGEKLFF. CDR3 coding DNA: TGTGCCAGCAGTTTGGCCGAGGGTGAAAAACTGTTTTTT.

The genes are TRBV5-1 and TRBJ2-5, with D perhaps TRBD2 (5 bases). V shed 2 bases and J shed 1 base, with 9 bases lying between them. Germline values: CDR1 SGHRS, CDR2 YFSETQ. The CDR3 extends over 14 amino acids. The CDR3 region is CASSLSGSQETQYF. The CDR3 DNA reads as TGCGCCAGCAGCTTAAGCGGATCCCAAGAGACCCAGTACTTC.

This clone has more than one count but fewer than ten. CDR3 nucleotides: TGTGCCAGCAGTTTCACCCGTGGACAGGGCGCAGCTAACTATGGCTACACCTTC. It specifies CASSFTRGQGAANYGYTF. J is TRBJ1-2 and V is TRBV27, with 8 positions matching TRBD1. V dropped 3 bases and J dropped 0; count of bases not matched to a gene: 12. The germline CDR1 and CDR2 sequences are MNHEY and SMNVEV (reference sequence). This CDR3 contains 18 residues.

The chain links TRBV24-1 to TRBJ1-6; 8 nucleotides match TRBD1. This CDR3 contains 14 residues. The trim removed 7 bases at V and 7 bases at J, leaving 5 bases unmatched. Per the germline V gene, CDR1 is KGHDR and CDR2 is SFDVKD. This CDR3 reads CATSLGQGNSPLHF. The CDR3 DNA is TGTGCCACCAGCCTAGGACAGGGAAATTCACCCCTCCACTTT.

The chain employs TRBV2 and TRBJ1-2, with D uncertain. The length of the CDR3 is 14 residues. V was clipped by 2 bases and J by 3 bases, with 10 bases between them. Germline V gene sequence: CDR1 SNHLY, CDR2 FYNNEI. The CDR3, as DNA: TGTGCCAGCAGTGAATATGACACCTACTATGGCTACACCTTC. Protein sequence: CASSEYDTYYGYTF.

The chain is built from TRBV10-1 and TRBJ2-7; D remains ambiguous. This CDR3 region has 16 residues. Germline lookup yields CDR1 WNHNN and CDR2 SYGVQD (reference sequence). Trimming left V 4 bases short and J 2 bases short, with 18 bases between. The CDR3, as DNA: TGCGCCAGCAGTGGATCTGGAGCCGCCGCAACCTACGAGCAGTACGTC. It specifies CASSGSGAAATYEQYV.

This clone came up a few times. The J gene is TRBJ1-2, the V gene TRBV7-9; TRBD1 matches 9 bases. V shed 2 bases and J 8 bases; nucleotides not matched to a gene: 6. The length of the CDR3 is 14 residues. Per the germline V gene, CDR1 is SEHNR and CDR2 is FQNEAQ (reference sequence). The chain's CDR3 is CASSLQGQGYGYTF. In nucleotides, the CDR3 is TGTGCCAGCAGCTTACAGGGACAGGGTTACGGCTACACCTTC.

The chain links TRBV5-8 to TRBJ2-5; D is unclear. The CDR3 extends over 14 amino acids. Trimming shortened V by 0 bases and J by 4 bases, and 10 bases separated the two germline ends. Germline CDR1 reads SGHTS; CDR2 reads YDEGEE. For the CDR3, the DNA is TGTGCCAGCAGCTTGGGGCAGGCCCCAGAGACCCAGTACTTC. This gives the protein CASSLGQAPETQYF.

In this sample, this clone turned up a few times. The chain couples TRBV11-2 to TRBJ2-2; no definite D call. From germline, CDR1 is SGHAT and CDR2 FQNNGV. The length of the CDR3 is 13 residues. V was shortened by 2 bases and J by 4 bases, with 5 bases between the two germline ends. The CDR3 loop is CASSLQLTGELFF. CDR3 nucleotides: TGTGCCAGCAGCTTACAACTCACCGGGGAGCTGTTTTTT.